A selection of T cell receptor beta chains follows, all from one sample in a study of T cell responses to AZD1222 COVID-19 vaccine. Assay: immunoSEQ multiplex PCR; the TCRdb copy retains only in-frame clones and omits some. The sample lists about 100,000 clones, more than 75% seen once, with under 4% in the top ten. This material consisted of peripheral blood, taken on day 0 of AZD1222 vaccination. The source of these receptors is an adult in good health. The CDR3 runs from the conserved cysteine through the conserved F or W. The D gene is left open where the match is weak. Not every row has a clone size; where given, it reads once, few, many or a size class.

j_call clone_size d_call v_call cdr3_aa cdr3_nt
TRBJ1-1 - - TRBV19 CASSIVVNTEAFF TGTGCCAGTAGTATCGTAGTGAACACTGAAGCTTTCTTT
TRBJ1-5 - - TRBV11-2 CASSLGVQGQPQHF TGTGCCAGCAGCTTGGGAGTGCAGGGTCAGCCCCAGCATTTT
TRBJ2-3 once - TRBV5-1 CASSFWTDTDTQYF TGCGCCAGCAGCTTCTGGACAGACACAGATACGCAGTATTTT
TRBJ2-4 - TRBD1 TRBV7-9 CASSPGQGMDIQYF TGTGCCAGCAGCCCGGGACAGGGGATGGACATTCAGTACTTC
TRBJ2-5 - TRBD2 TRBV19 CASSIRSGGLQETQYF TGTGCCAGTAGTATACGAAGCGGGGGCCTCCAAGAGACCCAGTACTTC
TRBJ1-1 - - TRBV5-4 CASSLAMVNTEAFF TGTGCCAGCAGCTTGGCCATGGTGAACACTGAAGCTTTCTTT
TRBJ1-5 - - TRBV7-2 CASSSSPQVHPQHF TGTGCCAGCAGCTCAAGCCCGCAAGTGCATCCCCAGCATTTT
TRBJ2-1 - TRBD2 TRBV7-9 CASSSIGLALFNEQFF TGTGCCAGCAGCTCCATCGGACTAGCCCTATTCAATGAGCAGTTCTTC
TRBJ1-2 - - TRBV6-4 CASSDPSRPRPSYGYTF TGTGCCAGCAGTGACCCCTCCCGGCCGCGTCCGAGCTATGGCTACACCTTC
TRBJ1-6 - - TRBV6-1 CASSEQADSPLHF TGTGCCAGCAGTGAACAGGCGGATTCACCCCTCCACTTT
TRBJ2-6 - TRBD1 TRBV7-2 CASSSPGQGNSGANVLTF TGTGCCAGCAGTTCCCCGGGACAGGGAAACTCTGGGGCCAACGTCCTGACTTTC
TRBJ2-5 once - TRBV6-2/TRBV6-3 CASSSGYRETQYF TGTGCCAGCAGTTCCGGGTACAGAGAGACCCAGTACTTC
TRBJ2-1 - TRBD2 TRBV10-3 CAISDPSGGAHSYNEQFF TGTGCCATCAGTGATCCTAGCGGGGGGGCGCACTCCTACAATGAGCAGTTCTTC
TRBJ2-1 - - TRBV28 CASNLVGQENNEQFF TGTGCCAGCAACCTCGTTGGGCAGGAAAACAATGAGCAGTTCTTC
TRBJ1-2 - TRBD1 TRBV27 CASSLTGRGRGSYTF TGTGCCAGCAGTTTAACGGGCAGGGGGCGAGGGTCCTACACCTTC
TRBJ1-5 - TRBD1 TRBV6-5 CASTRDRALQPQHF TGTGCCAGCACCAGGGACAGGGCACTTCAGCCCCAGCATTTT
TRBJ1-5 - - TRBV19 CASSAFPGQPQHF TGTGCCAGTAGTGCCTTCCCTGGTCAGCCCCAGCATTTT
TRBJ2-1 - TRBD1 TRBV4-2 CASSQDQGVEQFF TGTGCCAGCAGCCAGGACCAGGGGGTTGAGCAGTTCTTC
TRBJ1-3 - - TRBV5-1 CASSLGWGSSGNTIYF TGCGCCAGCAGCTTAGGGTGGGGGAGCTCTGGAAACACCATATATTTT
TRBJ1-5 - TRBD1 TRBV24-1 CATSDRDRAGNQPQHF TGTGCCACCAGTGACCGGGACAGGGCTGGCAATCAGCCCCAGCATTTT
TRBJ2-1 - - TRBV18 CASSPLGSEDNEQFF TGTGCCAGCTCACCGCTGGGGTCCGAAGACAATGAGCAGTTCTTC
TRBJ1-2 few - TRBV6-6 CASSLIQRQSNNYGYTF TGTGCCAGCAGTCTAATACAACGGCAGTCCAATAACTATGGCTACACCTTC
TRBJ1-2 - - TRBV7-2 CASSLARGGSYTF TGTGCCAGCAGCTTAGCGCGCGGTGGGAGCTACACCTTC
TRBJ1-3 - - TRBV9 CASSAGTPGSGNTIYF TGTGCCAGCAGCGCCGGGACCCCCGGGTCTGGAAACACCATATATTTT
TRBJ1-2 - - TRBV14 CASSQEGLGSYGYTF TGTGCCAGCAGCCAAGAGGGACTGGGGAGCTATGGCTACACCTTC
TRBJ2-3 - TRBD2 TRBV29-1 CSVGTSGGLQYF TGCAGCGTTGGGACTAGCGGGGGTTTGCAGTATTTT
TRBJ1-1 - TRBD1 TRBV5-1 CASSLGGTDGNTEAFF TGCGCCAGCAGCTTGGGTGGGACAGATGGGAACACTGAAGCTTTCTTT
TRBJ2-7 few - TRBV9 CASSVGEGTEQYF TGTGCCAGCAGCGTAGGAGAGGGGACCGAGCAGTACTTC
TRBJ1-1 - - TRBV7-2 CASSLAPQGRRTEAFF TGTGCCAGCAGCTTGGCACCGCAGGGACGGAGAACTGAAGCTTTCTTT
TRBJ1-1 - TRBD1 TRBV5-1 CASSGQVEVNTEAFF TGCGCCAGCAGCGGACAGGTAGAGGTGAACACTGAAGCTTTCTTT
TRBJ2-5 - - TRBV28 CASRGPQGETQYF TGTGCCAGCAGAGGACCCCAGGGAGAGACCCAGTACTTC
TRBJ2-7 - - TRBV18 CASSPGQRLDEQYF TGTGCCAGCTCACCAGGGCAGAGGCTGGACGAGCAGTACTTC
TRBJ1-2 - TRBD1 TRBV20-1 CSASSIRRDRAFGYTF TGCAGTGCTAGTAGCATTCGCCGGGACAGGGCTTTCGGCTACACCTTC
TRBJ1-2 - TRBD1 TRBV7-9 CASSLGTGGLNYGYTF TGTGCCAGCAGCTTAGGGACAGGGGGCCTTAACTATGGCTACACCTTC
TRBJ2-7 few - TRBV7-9 CASSFGQTYEQYF TGTGCCAGCAGCTTCGGACAGACCTACGAGCAGTACTTC
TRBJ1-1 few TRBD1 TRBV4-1 CASSQVTGGNTEAFF TGCGCCAGCAGCCAAGTAACAGGGGGCAACACTGAAGCTTTCTTT
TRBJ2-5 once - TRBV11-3 CASSLDKETQYF TGTGCCAGCAGCTTAGATAAGGAGACCCAGTACTTC
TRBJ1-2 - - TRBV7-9 CASSPSRVNGYTF TGTGCCAGCAGCCCGTCCAGGGTAAATGGCTACACCTTC
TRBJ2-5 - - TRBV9 CASSVGGGRRETQYF TGTGCCAGCAGCGTAGGCGGAGGGCGGAGAGAGACCCAGTACTTC
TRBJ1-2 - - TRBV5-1 CASSLDTIINYGYTF TGCGCCAGCAGCTTGGACACGATCATTAACTATGGCTACACCTTC
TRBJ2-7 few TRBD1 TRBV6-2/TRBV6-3 CASSYTGTGAYEQYF TGTGCCAGCAGTTACACCGGGACAGGGGCCTACGAGCAGTACTTC
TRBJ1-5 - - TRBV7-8 CASSPNYSNQPQHF TGTGCCAGCAGCCCCAACTATAGCAATCAGCCCCAGCATTTT
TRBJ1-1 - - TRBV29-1 CSVGFGQNDRAFF TGCAGCGTGGGATTTGGACAGAATGATAGAGCTTTCTTT
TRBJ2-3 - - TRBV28 CASSSRWGQEPPDTDTQYF TGTGCCAGCAGTTCGCGGTGGGGCCAGGAGCCTCCTGACACAGATACGCAGTATTTT
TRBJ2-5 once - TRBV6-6 CASSYSKQETQYF TGTGCCAGCAGTTACTCCAAGCAGGAGACCCAGTACTTC